This T cell receptor (beta chain) derives from a study of post-analysis software for immune sequencing data. Whole-study context: Relapsing-remitting, secondary progressive and progressive-relapsing forms of multiple sclerosis all featured among disease courses.

Study-wide findings and caveats: Patients with multiple sclerosis recorded significantly lower normalized Chao1 diversity than controls, the study found. There were a few TRBV segments more frequent in patients than controls, and TRBV5-6, TRBV5-1 and TRBV20-1 were among them.

Unique molecular identifiers tagged the TCR beta cDNA libraries. A single record per CDR3 protein comes from TCRdb applying MiXCR to the PCR reads. The sample consists of 820,000 or so distinct CDR3 sequences, around 53% of them appearing once. This clonotype occurred a few times. The antigen remains unidentified. CDR3 length: 16 residues. Germline values: CDR1 SGDLS, CDR2 YYNGEE. With 0 bases removed from V and 1 base from J, the gap between germline ends came to 8 bases. The sample was blood. The sequence was obtained from a girl between 10 and 17 years old with multiple sclerosis. The chain uses TRBV9 and TRBJ2-6, with D unclear. The CDR3 bases are TGTGCCAGCAGCGTAGATCTCAGGTCTGGGGCCAACGTCCTGACTTTC. This translates into CASSVDLRSGANVLTF.